The entry below gives a single TCR beta chain sequence along with its context. The data were obtained in a study of blood T cell repertoires in COVID-19. V trimming: 2 bases; J trimming: 4 bases; junction bases outside the gene matches: 7. The CDR3 runs to 18 residues. Germline CDR1 and CDR2: MNHEY and SVGEGT. TCRdb's table, derived via immunoSEQ multiplex PCR, lists solely in-frame clones and lacks some. The sample carries some 150,000 clones, around 90% recorded once. The TCR was taken from a woman aged 55-70 years with acute or convalescent COVID-19. Material for sequencing was peripheral blood. V gene TRBV6-2 or TRBV6-3 combines with J gene TRBJ2-3, with 15 bases aligning to TRBD2. The CDR3: CASSYPSGTSGGPDTQYF. The CDR3 DNA reads TGTGCCAGCAGTTACCCGTCCGGGACTAGCGGGGGGCCAGATACGCAGTATTTT.